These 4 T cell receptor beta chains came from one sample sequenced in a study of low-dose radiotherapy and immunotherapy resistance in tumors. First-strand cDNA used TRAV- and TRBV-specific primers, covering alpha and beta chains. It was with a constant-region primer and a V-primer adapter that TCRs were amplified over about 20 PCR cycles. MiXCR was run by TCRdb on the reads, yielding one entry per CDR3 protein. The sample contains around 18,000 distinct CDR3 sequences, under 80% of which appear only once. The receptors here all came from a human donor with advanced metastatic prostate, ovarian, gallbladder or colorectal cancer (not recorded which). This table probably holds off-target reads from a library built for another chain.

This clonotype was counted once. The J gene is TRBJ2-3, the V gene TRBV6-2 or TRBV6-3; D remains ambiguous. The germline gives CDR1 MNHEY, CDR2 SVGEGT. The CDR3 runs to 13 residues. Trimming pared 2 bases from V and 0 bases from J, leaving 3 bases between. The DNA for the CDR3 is TGTGCCAGCAGTTACGCTAGCACAGATACGCAGTATTTT. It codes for CASSYASTDTQYF.

In nucleotides, the CDR3 is TGTGCCAGCACTTACCGCGGGGCACTCACAGATACGCAGTATTTT. Its translation is CASTYRGALTDTQYF. The rearrangement uses TRBV7-2 and TRBJ2-3; tentative D call: TRBD2 (6 bases). The germline V gene encodes CDR1 SGHTA and CDR2 FQGNSA. V lost 7 bases and J 2 bases, leaving 16 bases between the germline ends. This CDR3 has 15 residues.

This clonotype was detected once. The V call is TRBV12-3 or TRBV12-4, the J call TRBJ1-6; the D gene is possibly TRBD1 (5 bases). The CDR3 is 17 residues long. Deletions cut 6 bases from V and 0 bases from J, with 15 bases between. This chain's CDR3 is CASRGWGMGSYNSPLHF. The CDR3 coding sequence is TGTGCCAGCAGGGGATGGGGGATGGGCTCCTATAATTCACCCCTCCACTTT.

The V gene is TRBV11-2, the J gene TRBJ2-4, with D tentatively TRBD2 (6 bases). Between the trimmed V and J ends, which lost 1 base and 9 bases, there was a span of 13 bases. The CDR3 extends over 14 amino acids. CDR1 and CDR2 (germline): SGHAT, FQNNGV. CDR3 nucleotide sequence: TGTGCCAGCAGCTTAGCCGGGGACTTGGGCATTCAGTACTTC. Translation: CASSLAGDLGIQYF.